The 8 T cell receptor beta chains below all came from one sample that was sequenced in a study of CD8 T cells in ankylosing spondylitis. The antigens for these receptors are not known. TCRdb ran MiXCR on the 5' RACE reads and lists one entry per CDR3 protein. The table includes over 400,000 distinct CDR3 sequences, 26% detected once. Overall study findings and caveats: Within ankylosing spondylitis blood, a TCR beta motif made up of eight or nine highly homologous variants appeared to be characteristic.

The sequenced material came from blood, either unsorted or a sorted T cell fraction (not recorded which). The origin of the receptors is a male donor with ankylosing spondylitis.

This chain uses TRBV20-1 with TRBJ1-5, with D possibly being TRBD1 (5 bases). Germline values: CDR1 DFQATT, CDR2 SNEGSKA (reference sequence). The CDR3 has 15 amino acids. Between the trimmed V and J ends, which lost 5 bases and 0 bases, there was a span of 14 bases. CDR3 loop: CSAHLGQYSNQPQHF. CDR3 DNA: TGCAGTGCTCATTTGGGGCAATATAGCAATCAGCCCCAGCATTTT.

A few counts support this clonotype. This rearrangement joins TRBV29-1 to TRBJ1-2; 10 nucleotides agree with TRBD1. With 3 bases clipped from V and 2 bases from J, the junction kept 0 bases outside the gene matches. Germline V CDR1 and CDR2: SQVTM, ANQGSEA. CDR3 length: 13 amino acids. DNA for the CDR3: TGCAGCGTTGAGGGACAGGGGAACTATGGCTACACCTTC. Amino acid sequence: CSVEGQGNYGYTF. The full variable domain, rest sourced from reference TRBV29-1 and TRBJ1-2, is SAVISQKPSRDICQRGTSLTIQCQVDSQVTMMFWYRQQPGQSLTLIATANQGSEATYESGFVIDKFPISRPNLTFSTLTVSNMSPEDSSIYLCSVEGQGNYGYTFGSGTRLTVV.

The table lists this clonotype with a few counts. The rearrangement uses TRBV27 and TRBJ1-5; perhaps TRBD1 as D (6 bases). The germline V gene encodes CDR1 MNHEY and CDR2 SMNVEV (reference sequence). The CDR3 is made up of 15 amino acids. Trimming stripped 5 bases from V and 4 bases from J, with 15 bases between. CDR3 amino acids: CASSALQGTNQPQHF. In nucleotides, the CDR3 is TGTGCCAGCAGTGCCTTACAGGGTACGAATCAGCCCCAGCATTTT.

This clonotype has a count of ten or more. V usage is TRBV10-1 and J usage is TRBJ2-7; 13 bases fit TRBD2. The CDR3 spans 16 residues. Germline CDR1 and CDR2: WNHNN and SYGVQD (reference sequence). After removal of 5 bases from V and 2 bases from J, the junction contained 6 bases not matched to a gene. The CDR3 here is CASSPWTSGSTYEQYF. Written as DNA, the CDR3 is TGCGCCAGCAGTCCCTGGACTAGCGGGAGCACCTACGAGCAGTACTTC.

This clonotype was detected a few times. CDR3 residues: CASSFATYYTGELFF. CDR3 in DNA: TGTGCCAGCAGCTTCGCCACGTATTACACCGGGGAGCTGTTTTTT. The rearrangement joins TRBV11-2 to TRBJ2-2; D is uncertain. Germline V lookup: CDR1 SGHAT, CDR2 FQNNGV. V gave up 3 bases and J gave up 3 bases, with 11 bases separating them. The CDR3 loop spans 15 amino acids.

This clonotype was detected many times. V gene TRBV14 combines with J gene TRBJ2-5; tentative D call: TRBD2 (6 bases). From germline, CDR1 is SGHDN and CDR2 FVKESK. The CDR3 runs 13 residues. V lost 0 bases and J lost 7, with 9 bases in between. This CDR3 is CASSQESGRTQYF. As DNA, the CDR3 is TGTGCCAGCAGCCAAGAGTCCGGGAGGACCCAGTACTTC. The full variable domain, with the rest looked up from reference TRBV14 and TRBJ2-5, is EAGVTQFPSHSVIEKGQTVTLRCDPISGHDNLYWYRRVMGKEIKFLLHFVKESKQDESGMPNNRFLAERTGGTYSTLKVQPAELEDSGVYFCASSQESGRTQYFGPGTRLLVL.

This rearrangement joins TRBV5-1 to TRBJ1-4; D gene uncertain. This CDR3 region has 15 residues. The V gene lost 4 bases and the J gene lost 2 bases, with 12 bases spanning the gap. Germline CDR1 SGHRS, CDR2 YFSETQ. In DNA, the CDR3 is TGCGCCAGCAGCCAGGTGGGGATTACTAATGAAAAACTGTTTTTT. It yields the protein CASSQVGITNEKLFF. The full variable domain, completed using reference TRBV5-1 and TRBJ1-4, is KAGVTQTPRYLIKTRGQQVTLSCSPISGHRSVSWYQQTPGQGLQFLFEYFSETQRNKGNFPGRFSGRQFSNSRSEMNVSTLELGDSALYLCASSQVGITNEKLFFGSGTQLSVL.

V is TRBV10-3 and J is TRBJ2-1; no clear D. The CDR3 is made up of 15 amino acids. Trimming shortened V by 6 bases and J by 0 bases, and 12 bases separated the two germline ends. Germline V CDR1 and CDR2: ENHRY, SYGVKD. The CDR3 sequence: CAIRGSSSSYNEQFF. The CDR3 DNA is TGTGCCATCAGGGGCAGCTCCAGCTCCTACAATGAGCAGTTCTTC.